What follows are 6 T cell receptor beta chains derived from one specimen sequenced in a study of T-cell memory formation after mild COVID-19. TCRdb re-called the 5' RACE reads through MiXCR, storing one row per CDR3 protein. The sample records roughly 350,000 distinct CDR3 sequences, around 15% being singletons. The sequencing sample was made of PBMCs or a T cell subset sorted from them (not recorded which). The receptors were gathered from a man aged 18 to 30 who had mild COVID-19 (a few samples of this study predate the infection). Cell type and time point are not known.

This clonotype was observed a few times. The chain has TRBV2 and TRBJ1-6, with D perhaps TRBD1 (6 bases). With 4 bases removed from V and 8 bases from J, the gap between germline ends came to 9 bases. Germline V lookup: CDR1 SNHLY, CDR2 FYNNEI. There are 13 residues in the CDR3. The CDR3 region is CASSGDTYSPLHF. The DNA for the CDR3 is TGTGCCAGCAGTGGGGACACATATTCACCCCTCCACTTT.

This clonotype was detected only a few times. Written as DNA, the CDR3 is TGTGCCAGCTCAGGGACGGGATACGAGCAGTACGTC. Translated: CASSGTGYEQYV. This chain connects TRBV6-1 to TRBJ2-7; either TRBD1 or TRBD2 may fit D (5 bases each). The CDR3 is 12 amino acids. V was clipped by 8 bases and J by 4 bases, with 12 bases between them. CDR1 and CDR2 (germline): MNHNS, SASEGT.

This clonotype has ten or more counts. V usage is TRBV7-9 and J usage is TRBJ2-7; D remains ambiguous. The CDR3 has 12 residues. Deletions cut 3 bases from V and 6 bases from J, with 9 bases between. The germline gives CDR1 SEHNR, CDR2 FQNEAQ (reference sequence). The CDR3 is CASSFSSGEQYF. DNA of the CDR3: TGTGCCAGCAGCTTTTCATCAGGCGAGCAGTACTTC. Drawing the rest from reference TRBV7-9 and TRBJ2-7, the complete variable domain is DTGVSQNPRHKITKRGQNVTFRCDPISEHNRLYWYRQTLGQGPEFLTYFQNEAQLEKSRLLSDRFSAERPKGSFSTLEIQRTEQGDSAMYLCASSFSSGEQYFGPGTRLTVT.

V is TRBV6-6 and J is TRBJ2-5; D is unclear. V was pared by 1 base and J by 0 bases, with 9 bases between. This CDR3 is 15 amino acids long. Per the germline V gene, CDR1 is MNHNY and CDR2 is SVGAGI (reference sequence). CDR3 sequence (DNA): TGTGCCAGCAGTTACTTCGGCTATAACCAAGAGACCCAGTACTTC. It yields the protein CASSYFGYNQETQYF.

This clonotype appeared many times. V is TRBV6-5 and J is TRBJ1-6, with a weak D call TRBD1 (6 bases). The CDR3 has 14 amino acids. The V and J ends lost 4 bases and 14 bases respectively, with 18 bases between them. CDR1 is MNHEY and CDR2 is SVGAGI in the germline V gene. CDR3 in amino acids: CASSFRDKRTTLHF. The CDR3 region has the DNA TGTGCCAGCAGTTTCCGGGACAAGAGGACTACCCTCCACTTT.

The chain links TRBV2 to TRBJ1-2; possible D gene TRBD1, 5 bases. With 7 bases removed from V and 8 bases from J, the gap between germline ends came to 17 bases. The CDR3 loop spans 13 amino acids. Germline V gene data show CDR1 as SNHLY and CDR2 as FYNNEI. The chain's CDR3 is CASNPGRSLGYTF. The CDR3 region has the DNA TGTGCCAGCAATCCGGGACGGAGTCTCGGCTACACCTTC. The full variable domain, with the rest looked up from reference TRBV2 and TRBJ1-2, is EPEVTQTPSHQVTQMGQEVILRCVPISNHLYFYWYRQILGQKVEFLVSFYNNEISEKSEIFDDQFSVERPDGSNFTLKIRSTKLEDSAMYFCASNPGRSLGYTFGSGTRLTVV.